The present T cell receptor (beta chain) was sequenced within a study of T-cell reconstitution after alpha-beta-depleted transplantation in children. Using unique molecular identifiers, the investigators prepared the TCRbeta library. TCRdb re-derived calls from the PCR reads in MiXCR, one entry per CDR3 protein. The sample includes under 300,000 distinct CDR3 sequences, roughly 10% seen only once; the top ten take 20% to 25%. CDR1 and CDR2 (germline): SGHRS, YFSETQ. With 3 bases clipped from V and 2 bases from J, the junction kept 4 bases outside the gene matches. This CDR3 is built from 14 residues. The table lists this clonotype with many counts.

The sample here was peripheral blood, taken 180 days after TCRalphabeta/CD19-depleted stem cell transplant. This sequence joins TRBV5-1 and TRBJ2-7, with 8 bases identical to TRBD1. The sequence was collected from a male patient between 2 and 15 years old who had a stem cell transplant for chronic granulomatous disease, so the T cells may come from the graft donor. CDR3 residues: CASSSNRGAYEQYF. CDR3 coding DNA: TGCGCCAGCAGCTCGAACAGGGGGGCCTACGAGCAGTACTTC. Based on the CDR3 plus reference TRBV5-1 and TRBJ2-7, the full variable domain is KAGVTQTPRYLIKTRGQQVTLSCSPISGHRSVSWYQQTPGQGLQFLFEYFSETQRNKGNFPGRFSGRQFSNSRSEMNVSTLELGDSALYLCASSSNRGAYEQYFGPGTRLTVT.